A single TCR beta chain is shown here with its context. What it binds is unknown. The CDR3 contains 12 residues. The V segment lost 7 bases and the J segment 8 bases; nucleotides outside the gene matches: 6. Germline loops: CDR1 MNHNS, CDR2 SASEGT. HIV-negative, healthy adults without recent acute infections or vaccinations were the donors. A CD45RA+ naive subset and a CD45RA-negative memory subset were split from CD4+ cells. This sample was included in a study of shared clonotypes between healthy human individuals. Study-wide results and limits: Sequencing depth was expected to affect clonotype sharing among donors.

In the authors' workflow: With immunoSEQ giving junction-only sequences and no quality scores, filtering differed. Only in-frame clones appear in the TCRdb table, and some are missing; sequencing was by immunoSEQ multiplex PCR. The V and J calls and clone size are taken from that table; D and trimming were inferred from the DNA. The sample comprises about 1 million clones, around 78% of which are singletons, and around 0.47% rests with the top ten. Sequencing used memory CD4+ T cells from PBMCs. Subset denoted: CD45RA-negative fraction. The gene calls are TRBV6-1 and TRBJ2-3; 7 positions agree with TRBD2. This receptor was identified in a man younger than 30 in good health. Some clones in this sample may be carry-over from other donors' samples. CDR3 protein: CASTAGVGTQYF. In nucleotides, the CDR3 is TGTGCCAGCACTGCGGGGGTCGGTACGCAGTATTTT.